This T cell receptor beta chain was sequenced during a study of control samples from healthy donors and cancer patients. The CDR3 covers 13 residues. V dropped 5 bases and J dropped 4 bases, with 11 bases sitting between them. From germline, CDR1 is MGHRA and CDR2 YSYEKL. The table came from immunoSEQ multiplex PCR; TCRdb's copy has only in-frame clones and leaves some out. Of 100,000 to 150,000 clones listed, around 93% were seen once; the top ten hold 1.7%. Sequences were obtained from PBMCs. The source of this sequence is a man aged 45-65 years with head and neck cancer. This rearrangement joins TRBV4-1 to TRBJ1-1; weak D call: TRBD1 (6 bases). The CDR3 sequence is CASSVSQGTEAFF. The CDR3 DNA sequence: TGCGCCAGCAGCGTTTCACAGGGCACTGAAGCTTTCTTT.